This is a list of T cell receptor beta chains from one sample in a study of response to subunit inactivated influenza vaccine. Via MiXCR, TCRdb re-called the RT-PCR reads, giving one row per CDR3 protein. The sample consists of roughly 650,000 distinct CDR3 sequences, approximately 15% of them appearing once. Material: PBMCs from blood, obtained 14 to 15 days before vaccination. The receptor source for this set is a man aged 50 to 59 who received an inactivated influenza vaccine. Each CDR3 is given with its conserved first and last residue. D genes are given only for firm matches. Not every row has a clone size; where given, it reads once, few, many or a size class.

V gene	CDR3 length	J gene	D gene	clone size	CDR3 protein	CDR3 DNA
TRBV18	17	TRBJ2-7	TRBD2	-	CASSVMGLAGVTYEQYF	TGTGCCAGCTCTGTGATGGGACTAGCGGGCGTCACCTACGAGCAGTACTTC
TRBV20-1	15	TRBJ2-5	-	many	CSARDILAVGETQYF	TGCAGTGCTAGAGATATCTTAGCAGTCGGGGAGACCCAGTACTTC
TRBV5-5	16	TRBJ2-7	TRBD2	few	CASSSGLAGISYEQYF	TGTGCCAGCAGCTCCGGACTAGCGGGAATCTCCTACGAGCAGTACTTC
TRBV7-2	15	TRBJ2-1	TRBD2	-	CASRARTSGNNEQFF	TGTGCCAGCAGAGCACGGACTAGCGGAAACAATGAGCAGTTCTTC
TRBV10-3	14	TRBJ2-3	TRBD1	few	CAISAQGAGDTQYF	TGTGCCATCAGTGCACAGGGGGCAGGAGATACGCAGTATTTT
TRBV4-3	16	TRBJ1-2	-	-	CASSQDLRASNYGYTF	TGCGCCAGCAGCCAAGATCTGAGAGCCTCCAACTATGGCTACACCTTC
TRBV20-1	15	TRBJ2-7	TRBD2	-	CSARSLAGGTYEQYF	TGCAGTGCTAGGAGTCTAGCGGGGGGTACCTACGAGCAGTACTTC
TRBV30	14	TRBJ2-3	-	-	CAWSMSSSTDTQYF	TGTGCCTGGAGTATGTCCTCGAGCACAGATACGCAGTATTTT
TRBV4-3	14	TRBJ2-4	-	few	CASSQDPGTWGQYF	TGCGCCAGCAGCCAAGATCCCGGGACGTGGGGACAGTACTTC
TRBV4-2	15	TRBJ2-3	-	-	CASSQEVLPTDTQYF	TGTGCCAGCAGCCAAGAGGTACTACCCACAGATACGCAGTATTTT
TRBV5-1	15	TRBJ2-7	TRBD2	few	CASSLTSGNSYEQYF	TGCGCCAGCAGCCTAACTAGCGGGAACTCCTACGAGCAGTACTTC
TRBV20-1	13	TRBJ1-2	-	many	CSAFRRSNYGYTF	TGCAGTGCCTTCAGGAGATCTAACTATGGCTACACCTTC
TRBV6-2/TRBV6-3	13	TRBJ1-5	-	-	CASTRTGRQPQHF	TGTGCCAGCACCAGGACGGGCCGTCAGCCCCAGCATTTT
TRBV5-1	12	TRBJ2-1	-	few	CASSVTDYEQFF	TGCGCCAGCAGCGTCACTGACTATGAGCAGTTCTTC
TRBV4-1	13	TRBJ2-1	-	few	CASSGLAKSEQFF	TGCGCCAGCAGTGGTCTAGCGAAAAGTGAGCAGTTCTTC
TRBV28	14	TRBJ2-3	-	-	CASSFQSSSDTQYF	TGTGCCAGCAGTTTCCAATCCAGTTCAGATACGCAGTATTTT
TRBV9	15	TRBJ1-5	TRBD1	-	CASSPGQAINQPQHF	TGTGCCAGCAGCCCAGGACAGGCTATCAATCAGCCCCAGCATTTT
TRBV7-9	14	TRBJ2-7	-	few	CASSYQGMVYEQYF	TGTGCCAGCAGCTATCAGGGGATGGTCTACGAGCAGTACTTC
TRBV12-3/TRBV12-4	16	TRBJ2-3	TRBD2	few	CASRRKLAGFTDTQYF	TGTGCCAGCAGACGGAAACTAGCGGGTTTCACAGATACGCAGTATTTT
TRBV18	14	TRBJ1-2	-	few	CASSQGGLNYGYTF	TGTGCCAGCTCACAGGGGGGACTGAACTATGGCTACACCTTC
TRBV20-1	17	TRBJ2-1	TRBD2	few	CSARDQMASGSNNEQFF	TGCAGTGCTAGAGATCAAATGGCTAGCGGGAGTAACAATGAGCAGTTCTTC
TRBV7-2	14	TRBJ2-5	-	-	CASSNGWNQETQYF	TGTGCCAGCAGCAATGGGTGGAACCAAGAGACCCAGTACTTC
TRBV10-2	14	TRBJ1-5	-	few	CASSDWTELSPQHF	TGCGCCAGCAGTGACTGGACAGAACTATCACCCCAGCATTTT
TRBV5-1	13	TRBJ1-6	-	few	CASSLARDSPLHF	TGCGCCAGCAGCTTGGCCCGCGATTCACCCCTCCACTTT
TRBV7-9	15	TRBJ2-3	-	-	CASSLQGWGTDTQYF	TGTGCCAGCAGCTTACAGGGTTGGGGCACAGATACGCAGTATTTT
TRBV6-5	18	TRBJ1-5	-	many	CASSYSGRNLYSNQPQHF	TGTGCCAGCAGTTACTCGGGCAGAAACCTATATAGCAATCAGCCCCAGCATTTT
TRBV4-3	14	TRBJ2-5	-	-	CASSQEQGGGTQYF	TGCGCCAGCAGCCAAGAACAGGGTGGGGGGACCCAGTACTTC
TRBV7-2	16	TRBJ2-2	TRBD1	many	CASSLAGTVNTGELFF	TGTGCCAGCAGCTTAGCCGGGACAGTGAACACCGGGGAGCTGTTTTTT
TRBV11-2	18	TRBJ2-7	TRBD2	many	CASSFRLKIAGEAYEQYF	TGTGCCAGCAGCTTCAGGTTAAAGATTGCGGGAGAAGCCTACGAGCAGTACTTC
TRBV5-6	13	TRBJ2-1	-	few	CASSWGPSGEQFF	TGTGCCAGCAGCTGGGGACCGAGCGGTGAGCAGTTCTTC
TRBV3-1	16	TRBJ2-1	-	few	CASSQEDGTSYNEQFF	TGTGCCAGCAGCCAAGAGGACGGGACTTCCTACAATGAGCAGTTCTTC
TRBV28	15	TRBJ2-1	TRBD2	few	CASNFGTSGGDEQFF	TGTGCCAGCAACTTCGGGACTAGCGGAGGGGATGAGCAGTTCTTC
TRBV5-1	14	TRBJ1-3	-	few	CASSLDNPGNTIYF	TGCGCCAGCAGCTTGGACAATCCTGGAAACACCATATATTTT
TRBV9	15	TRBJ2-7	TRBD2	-	CASSVETSGFHEQYF	TGTGCCAGCAGCGTAGAAACTAGCGGGTTCCACGAGCAGTACTTC
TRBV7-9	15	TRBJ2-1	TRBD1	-	CASTTGQDLYNEQFF	TGTGCCAGCACCACCGGACAGGACCTTTACAATGAGCAGTTCTTC
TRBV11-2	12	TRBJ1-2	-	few	CASRQETYGYTF	TGTGCCAGCAGGCAGGAAACCTATGGCTACACCTTC
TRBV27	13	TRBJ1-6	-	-	CASSPKRNSPLHF	TGTGCCAGCAGCCCAAAGAGAAATTCACCCCTCCACTTT
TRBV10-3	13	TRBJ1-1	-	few	CAISAKGNTEAFF	TGTGCCATCAGTGCGAAGGGGAACACTGAAGCTTTCTTT
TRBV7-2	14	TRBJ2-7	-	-	CASSPQGADYEQYF	TGTGCCAGCAGCCCCCAGGGCGCCGACTACGAGCAGTACTTC
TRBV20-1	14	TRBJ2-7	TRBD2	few	CSASRSSGTYEQYF	TGCAGTGCTAGCAGATCCAGCGGGACCTACGAGCAGTACTTC
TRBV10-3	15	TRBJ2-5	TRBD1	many	CAINMKQGARETQYF	TGTGCCATCAACATGAAACAGGGGGCTAGGGAGACCCAGTACTTC
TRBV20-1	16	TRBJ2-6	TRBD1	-	CSARARTGAGANVLTF	TGCAGTGCTAGAGCCAGGACAGGGGCTGGGGCCAACGTCCTGACTTTC
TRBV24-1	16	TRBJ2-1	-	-	CATSDRTGFSYNEQFF	TGTGCCACCAGTGATCGAACAGGGTTCTCCTACAATGAGCAGTTCTTC
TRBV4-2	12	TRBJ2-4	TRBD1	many	CASSRDRVIQYF	TGTGCCAGCAGCCGAGACAGGGTTATTCAGTACTTC
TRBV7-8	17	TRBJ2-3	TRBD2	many	CASSLTTSGSFPDTQYF	TGTGCCAGCAGCCTAACAACTAGCGGGAGTTTCCCAGATACGCAGTATTTT
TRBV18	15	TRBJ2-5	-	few	CASSPMEGRVETQYF	TGTGCCAGCTCACCAATGGAGGGGAGAGTAGAGACCCAGTACTTC
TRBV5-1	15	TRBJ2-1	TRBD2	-	CASTLSGGFYNEQFF	TGCGCCAGCACACTGAGCGGGGGATTCTACAATGAGCAGTTCTTC
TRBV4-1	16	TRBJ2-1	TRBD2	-	CASSQVEAGGRSEQFF	TGCGCCAGCAGCCAAGTCGAAGCGGGAGGTCGGAGTGAGCAGTTCTTC
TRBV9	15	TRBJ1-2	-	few	CASSVGDGGSIGYTF	TGTGCCAGCAGCGTAGGAGACGGAGGTTCAATTGGCTACACCTTC
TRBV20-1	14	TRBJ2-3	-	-	CSASGAGVTDTQYF	TGCAGTGCTTCGGGGGCAGGGGTAACAGATACGCAGTATTTT
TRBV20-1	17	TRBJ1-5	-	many	CSASVVSGASSNQPQHF	TGCAGTGCTAGTGTGGTGTCAGGGGCTTCTAGCAATCAGCCCCAGCATTTT
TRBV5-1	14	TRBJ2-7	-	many	CASSPRDIGYEQYF	TGCGCCAGCAGCCCCCGGGACATCGGCTACGAGCAGTACTTC
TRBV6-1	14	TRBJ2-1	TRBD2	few	CASSRSGGYNEQFF	TGTGCCAGCAGTCGAAGCGGGGGATACAATGAGCAGTTCTTC
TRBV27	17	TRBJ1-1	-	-	CASSGESPSQGPYYPFF	TGTGCCAGCAGCGGAGAATCTCCTTCACAGGGACCCTACTACCCTTTCTTT
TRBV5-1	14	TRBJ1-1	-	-	CASSWGGQNTEAFF	TGCGCCAGCAGCTGGGGGGGTCAGAACACTGAAGCTTTCTTT
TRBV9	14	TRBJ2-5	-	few	CASSVSQGQETQYF	TGTGCCAGCAGCGTATCACAGGGCCAAGAGACCCAGTACTTC
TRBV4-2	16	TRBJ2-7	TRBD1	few	CASSRFLGQGSYEQYF	TGTGCCAGCAGCCGATTTCTCGGACAGGGTTCGTACGAGCAGTACTTC
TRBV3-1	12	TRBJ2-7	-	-	CASSQGGGTKYF	TGTGCCAGCAGCCAAGGAGGAGGGACGAAGTACTTC
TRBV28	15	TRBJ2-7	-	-	CASSFGQGVTYEQYF	TGTGCCAGCAGTTTCGGGCAGGGTGTAACCTACGAGCAGTACTTC